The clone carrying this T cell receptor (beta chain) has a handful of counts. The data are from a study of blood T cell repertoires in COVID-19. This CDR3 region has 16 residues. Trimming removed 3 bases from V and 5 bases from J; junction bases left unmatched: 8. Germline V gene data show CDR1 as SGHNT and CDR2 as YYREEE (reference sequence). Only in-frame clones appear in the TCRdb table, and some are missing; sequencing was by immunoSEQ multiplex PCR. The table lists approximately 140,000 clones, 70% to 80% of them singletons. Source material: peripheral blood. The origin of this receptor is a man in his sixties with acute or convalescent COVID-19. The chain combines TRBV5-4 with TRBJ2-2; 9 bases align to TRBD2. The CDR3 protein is CASSSFSGSRTGELFF. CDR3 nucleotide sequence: TGTGCCAGCAGCTCTTTTAGCGGGAGTAGAACCGGGGAGCTGTTTTTT.